What follows is one TCR beta chain and its context. This sample was included in a study of blood T cell repertoires in COVID-19. Study context: The United States, Italy and Spain were the sources of the acute and convalescent COVID-19 samples. T cells, B-cell-depleted T cells, or PBMCs supplied cDNA or gDNA.

The CDR3 has 15 residues. Per the germline V gene, CDR1 is SNHLY and CDR2 is FYNNEI. Germline trimming cut 8 bases from V and 5 bases from J; bases unmatched to any gene: 13. The method was immunoSEQ multiplex PCR; TCRdb's version includes in-frame clones alone and lacks a portion of them. The sample records about 300,000 clones, nearly 90% being singletons. People in the exposed group encountered a COVID-19 case within 2 weeks before entering the study. The rearrangement uses TRBV2 and TRBJ2-7; 9 positions match TRBD1. The sequence was collected from a woman in her forties or fifties who had been exposed to COVID-19. The sequenced sample consisted of PBMCs or T cells enriched from blood (not recorded which). CDR3 protein: CASAPPGQGLHEQYF. DNA of the CDR3: TGTGCCAGCGCGCCACCGGGACAGGGCCTCCACGAGCAGTACTTC.